A single sample gave rise to the 27 T cell receptor beta chains below, sequenced in a study of PD-1 blockade in classical Hodgkin lymphoma. Repertoires were generated with immunoSEQ multiplex PCR, while TCRdb's copy carries only in-frame clones and drops some. The sample includes about 110,000 clones, nearly 90% seen only once; the top ten take less than 20%. Each patient experienced a relapse that followed autologous stem cell transplantation, and brentuximab vedotin exposure varied. The source material was peripheral blood mononuclear cells (PBMCs), sampled before the second cycle of nivolumab. These receptors all stem from a human donor with classical Hodgkin lymphoma.

V is TRBV4-1 and J is TRBJ2-2; no definite D call. The CDR3 is 15 amino acids. V was pared by 1 base and J by 7 bases, with 13 bases between. In germline, CDR1 is MGHRA, CDR2 YSYEKL. CDR3 DNA sequence: TGCGCCAGCAGCCAAGTTGAGCTAATAAGCGGGGAGCTGTTTTTT. Encoded protein: CASSQVELISGELFF.

V gene TRBV7-9 combines with J gene TRBJ2-1; D gene ambiguous. The CDR3 is 12 residues long. The V end lost 2 bases, the J end lost 8 bases, and 7 bases lay between the germline ends. Germline-derived CDR1 and CDR2 are SEHNR and FQNEAQ (reference sequence). CDR3 protein: CASSLRIDEQFF. The CDR3 nucleotides are TGTGCCAGCAGCTTAAGGATCGATGAGCAGTTCTTC.

In this sample, this clone turned up once. The chain joins TRBV5-1 to TRBJ1-3; possible D gene TRBD1, 5 bases. Germline V gene lookup returns CDR1 SGHRS and CDR2 YFSETQ. The CDR3 is 15 amino acids. With 4 bases removed from V and 3 bases from J, the gap between germline ends came to 14 bases. This CDR3 is CASSITGPSGNTIYF. CDR3 nucleotides: TGCGCCAGCAGCATAACAGGCCCAAGTGGAAACACCATATATTTT.

This chain connects TRBV30 to TRBJ1-1; TRBD1 agrees at 10 bases. The V and J ends lost 2 bases and 3 bases, in that order; junction bases with no gene match: 6. Germline lookup yields CDR1 GTSNPN and CDR2 SVGIG (reference sequence). This CDR3 is 15 amino acids long. CDR3 loop: CAWSPPGQGYTEAFF. The CDR3 coding sequence is TGTGCCTGGAGTCCCCCGGGACAGGGGTACACTGAAGCTTTCTTT.

A word on this clone: At one end, the junction sequence differs from germline, possibly due to a read error. V is TRBV27 and J is TRBJ2-5, with TRBD2 identical over 9 bases. CDR3 length: 17 amino acids. Germline CDR1 reads MNHEY; CDR2 reads SMNVEV (reference sequence). In DNA form, the CDR3 reads TGTGCCTCCCACCCCCTTGGAGTAGCGGGAGACAGAGAGACCCGGTACTTC. It translates to CASHPLGVAGDRETRYF.

J is TRBJ2-1 and V is TRBV15, with 9 bases lining up with TRBD2. V was clipped by 7 bases and J by 9 bases; unmatched bases: 13. CDR1 is LNHNV and CDR2 is YYDKDF in the germline V gene (reference sequence). The CDR3 consists of 15 residues. CDR3: CATKDSGSRRSEQFF. The CDR3 bases are TGTGCCACCAAGGATAGCGGGAGTCGCCGGAGTGAGCAGTTCTTC.

The V and J genes are TRBV9 and TRBJ2-7, with D possibly matching TRBD1 (5 bases). From germline, CDR1 is SGDLS and CDR2 YYNGEE. V was shortened by 0 bases and J by 1 base, with 8 bases between the two germline ends. CDR3 size: 14 residues. The CDR3 nucleotides are TGTGCCAGCAGCGTAGGGGCAGGGTCCTACGAGCAGTACTTC. This codes for CASSVGAGSYEQYF.

V gene TRBV19 combines with J gene TRBJ1-5, with TRBD1 matching over 10 bases. The V gene end was trimmed by 6 bases and the J gene end by 2 bases; junction bases not matched to a gene: 4. The germline CDR1 and CDR2 sequences are LNHDA and SQIVND (reference sequence). The CDR3 has 15 amino acids. The CDR3 here is CASSAGTGGNQPQHF. CDR3 bases: TGTGCCAGTAGCGCCGGGACAGGGGGCAATCAGCCCCAGCATTTT.

V usage is TRBV11-2 and J usage is TRBJ2-1; 15 nucleotides match TRBD2. The length of the CDR3 is 16 residues. The J segment lost 12 bases and the V segment lost 3 bases, leaving 9 bases of the junction unmatched. Germline values: CDR1 SGHAT, CDR2 FQNNGV. This chain's CDR3 is CASSFPGLAGGPRQFF. The CDR3 nucleotides are TGTGCCAGCAGCTTCCCCGGACTAGCGGGAGGGCCTCGGCAGTTCTTC.

This clone has a single count. The V gene is TRBV29-1, the J gene TRBJ2-7, with 8 bases identical to TRBD1. The ends lost 7 bases at V and 6 bases at J; junction bases unmatched: 20. This CDR3 has 16 amino acids. The germline CDR1 and CDR2 sequences are SQVTM and ANQGSEA. In DNA form, the CDR3 reads TGCAGCGAAGGACCCCCGGCGGACAGGGTTGCCGGCGAGCAGTACTTC. This gives the protein CSEGPPADRVAGEQYF.

The chain links TRBV5-1 to TRBJ2-5; D is undetermined. Trimming took off 0 bases at V and 2 bases at J, with 2 bases between the two ends. Germline values: CDR1 SGHRS, CDR2 YFSETQ. This CDR3 is built from 12 residues. CDR3 coding DNA: TGCGCCAGCAGCTTGGATCAAGAGACCCAGTACTTC. It is translated as CASSLDQETQYF. Based on the CDR3 plus reference TRBV5-1 and TRBJ2-5, the full variable domain is KAGVTQTPRYLIKTRGQQVTLSCSPISGHRSVSWYQQTPGQGLQFLFEYFSETQRNKGNFPGRFSGRQFSNSRSEMNVSTLELGDSALYLCASSLDQETQYFGPGTRLLVL.

The V and J genes are TRBV19 and TRBJ1-5, with D possibly TRBD1 on 6 matching bases. Trimming pared 5 bases from V and 2 bases from J, leaving 13 bases between. The CDR3 covers 15 residues. Germline V lookup: CDR1 LNHDA, CDR2 SQIVND (reference sequence). CDR3 nucleotides: TGTGCCAGTAGTGGGGGGGCAAGGGGCAATCAGCCCCAGCATTTT. Its protein product is CASSGGARGNQPQHF.

This CDR3 is CASGLVQNLGGRTGELFF. The CDR3 region has the DNA TGTGCTAGTGGTTTGGTACAGAACTTGGGGGGAAGAACCGGGGAGCTGTTTTTT. The V gene is TRBV12-5, the J gene TRBJ2-2; possible D gene TRBD2, 6 bases. CDR1 is LGHNT, CDR2 FRNRAP, per germline. Deletions cut 0 bases from V and 5 bases from J, with 19 bases between. This CDR3 has 18 amino acids. Looking up the rest from reference TRBV12-5 and TRBJ2-2 gives the full variable domain: DARVTQTPRHKVTEMGQEVTMRCQPILGHNTVFWYRQTMMQGLELLAYFRNRAPLDDSGMPKDRFSAEMPDATLATLKIQPSEPRDSAVYFCASGLVQNLGGRTGELFFGEGSRLTVL.

The V gene is TRBV19, the J gene TRBJ1-2; 7 bases line up with TRBD1. The CDR3 runs to 12 residues. The germline V gene encodes CDR1 LNHDA and CDR2 SQIVND (reference sequence). V shed 6 bases and J 8 bases; nucleotides not matched to a gene: 6. DNA of the CDR3: TGTGCCAGTAGCTCGACAGGGAGAGGCTACACCTTC. The encoded protein is CASSSTGRGYTF.

The chain uses TRBV28 and TRBJ1-5, with 7 nucleotides matching TRBD1. The CDR3 extends over 14 amino acids. The germline CDR1 and CDR2 sequences are MDHEN and SYDVKM. V shed 6 bases, J shed 3 bases, and the junction held 5 bases outside the gene matches. The CDR3 sequence is CASSAGQHNQPQHF. For the CDR3, the DNA is TGTGCCAGCAGCGCGGGACAGCACAATCAGCCCCAGCATTTT.

The rearrangement links TRBV11-2 to TRBJ2-3; TRBD2 matches at 7 bases. The J segment lost 0 bases and the V segment lost 5 bases, leaving 17 bases of the junction unmatched. Germline V gene lookup returns CDR1 SGHAT and CDR2 FQNNGV. The CDR3 length is 19 residues. In nucleotides, the CDR3 is TGTGCCAGCAGCGATAGGTGGTCTAGCGGAAGCCATAGCACAGATACGCAGTATTTT. Encoded protein: CASSDRWSSGSHSTDTQYF.

V and J are TRBV5-1 and TRBJ2-7, with D perhaps TRBD1 (6 bases). CDR1 and CDR2 from the germline V gene are SGHRS and YFSETQ. V was pared by 3 bases and J by 0 bases, with 13 bases between. The CDR3 covers 15 residues. CDR3 bases: TGCGCCAGCAGCTCTTCAGGACAGAGCTCCTACGAGCAGTACTTC. It codes for CASSSSGQSSYEQYF.

V is TRBV6-5 and J is TRBJ2-1; D may be TRBD1 (5 bases). V was trimmed by 4 bases and J by 2 bases, leaving 6 bases between them. Germline V gene lookup returns CDR1 MNHEY and CDR2 SVGAGI. This CDR3 has 13 residues. DNA for the CDR3: TGTGCCAGCAGTTTGGACACCTACAATGAGCAGTTCTTC. It specifies CASSLDTYNEQFF.

The CDR3 DNA reads TGTGCCAGCAGCTTAGGGGACAGATATCAGCCCCAGCATTTT. Translation: CASSLGDRYQPQHF. The rearrangement uses TRBV7-9 and TRBJ1-5; TRBD1 matches 7 bases. There are 14 residues in the CDR3. V trimming: 1 base; J trimming: 5 bases; junction bases outside the gene matches: 2. Germline V gene data show CDR1 as SEHNR and CDR2 as FQNEAQ (reference sequence).

This rearrangement joins TRBV18 to TRBJ2-3, with 11 bases identical to TRBD2. CDR1 and CDR2 (germline): KGHSH, LQKENI. The J segment lost 9 bases and the V segment lost 2 bases, leaving 7 bases of the junction unmatched. CDR3 length: 15 amino acids. The DNA for the CDR3 is TGTGCCAGCTCACCAGGTGGGCTAGCGGGAGGCACGCAGTATTTT. Translated: CASSPGGLAGGTQYF.

In nucleotides, the CDR3 is TGTGCCAGTAGCCCCGACTCCCCTGGACTAGCGGGAGCGGTCGAGCAGTACTTC. This encodes CASSPDSPGLAGAVEQYF. The chain joins TRBV19 to TRBJ2-7; 13 bases line up with TRBD2. There are 18 residues in the CDR3. Trimming cost V 6 bases and J 6 bases; bases outside gene matches: 17. CDR1 is LNHDA, CDR2 SQIVND, per germline (reference sequence).

This clone came up once. J is TRBJ2-2 and V is TRBV7-2; perhaps TRBD1 as D (6 bases). Germline V gene sequence: CDR1 SGHTA, CDR2 FQGNSA. V lost 3 bases and J lost 6, with 20 bases in between. The CDR3 has 17 amino acids. The CDR3, as DNA: TGTGCCAGCAGCTTCATGGTAGGGGGACCCATCGCCGGGGAGCTGTTTTTT. Translation: CASSFMVGGPIAGELFF.

The V gene is TRBV7-2, the J gene TRBJ2-5, with TRBD1 matching 7 bases. J gave up 4 bases and V 5 bases, and 7 bases lay outside the gene matches. This CDR3 has 14 amino acids. In germline, CDR1 is SGHTA, CDR2 FQGNSA. The DNA for the CDR3 is TGTGCCAGCAGCCGACACAGGGGCCCAGAGACCCAGTACTTC. It encodes CASSRHRGPETQYF.

Concerning this clone: Sequence at one end of the junction differs from germline and may be a read error. This chain connects TRBV30 to TRBJ2-3, with D perhaps TRBD2 (6 bases). Germline values: CDR1 GTSNPN, CDR2 SVGIG (reference sequence). This CDR3 is 15 amino acids long. The CDR3 reads CAWSELGRRTDMQYF. CDR3 in DNA: TGTGCCTGGAGTGAGTTAGGGAGGCGCACAGATATGCAGTATTTT.

The V gene is TRBV6-5, the J gene TRBJ1-1, with a tentative D call TRBD1 (5 bases). The CDR3 spans 15 residues. Germline V gives CDR1 MNHEY, CDR2 SVGAGI. The germline V and J ends were trimmed by 5 bases and 0 bases, with 13 bases remaining between them. The CDR3 loop reads CASSTLRGLNTEAFF. DNA of the CDR3: TGTGCCAGCAGTACTCTGAGGGGCCTGAACACTGAAGCTTTCTTT.

J is TRBJ1-2 and V is TRBV28; 10 nucleotides agree with TRBD1. The CDR3 sequence is 15 residues long. CDR1 and CDR2 (germline): MDHEN, SYDVKM. V lost 4 bases to trimming and J lost 7 bases; unmatched junction nucleotides: 9. The CDR3 sequence: CASSSTGTGVRGYTF. The CDR3 region has the DNA TGTGCCAGCAGTTCTACCGGGACAGGGGTGCGTGGCTACACCTTC.

CDR3 in DNA: TGTGCCTGGGCCGTGAGAGGGGCAGGGTATGGCTACACCTTC. This sequence encodes CAWAVRGAGYGYTF. V gene TRBV30 combines with J gene TRBJ1-2; the D gene is possibly TRBD1 (5 bases). The CDR3 sequence is 14 residues long. V was trimmed by 5 bases and J by 5 bases, leaving 18 bases between them. Germline V CDR1 and CDR2: GTSNPN, SVGIG (reference sequence).